Following are 13 T cell receptor beta chains from one sample sequenced in a study of sequential checkpoint blockade in melanoma. Some clones are missing from TCRdb's copy, which holds only in-frame ones; the method was immunoSEQ multiplex PCR. The sample carries around 6,300 clones, about 25% recorded once. Described treatment: randomized to nivolumab then ipilimumab (arm A) or the reverse (arm B). Sequences were derived from tumor tissue (inferred from file names), sampled from a patient given nivolumab and ipilimumab in sequence. The receptors here all came from a human donor with melanoma.

Within the sample, this clone is large (0.1 to 1%). V and J are TRBV6-8 and TRBJ2-7; 7 bases agree with TRBD1. CDR3 length: 15 amino acids. Trimming removed 6 bases from V and 1 base from J; junction bases left unmatched: 9. CDR1 MNHGY and CDR2 SAAAGT come from the germline V gene. CDR3 loop: CASSRTGEISYEQYF. In DNA, the CDR3 is TGTGCCAGCAGCCGAACAGGGGAAATATCCTACGAGCAGTACTTC.

By proportion, this clone is medium-sized. The chain has TRBV6-8 and TRBJ2-5; D not certain. Germline lookup yields CDR1 MNHGY and CDR2 SAAAGT. There are 14 residues in the CDR3. V lost 4 bases and J 0 bases, leaving 9 bases between the germline ends. This CDR3 reads CASSLGIHQETQYF. In nucleotides, the CDR3 is TGTGCCAGCAGTTTGGGCATCCACCAAGAGACCCAGTACTTC.

This clone was recorded at least ten times. The V call is TRBV11-3, the J call TRBJ2-1; 16 bases are a match to TRBD2. V dropped 4 bases and J dropped 9; count of bases not matched to a gene: 12. The CDR3 totals 18 residues. Germline-derived CDR1 and CDR2 are SGHNT and YENEEA. The CDR3 nucleotides read TGTGCCAGCAGCTCCGGGACTAGCGGGGGGGTTTTGGTCTTTGAGCAGTTCTTC. It specifies CASSSGTSGGVLVFEQFF.

This clone is judged medium-sized. CDR3 sequence reads: CASSISGTVSYEQYF. For the CDR3, the DNA is TGTGCCAGCAGCATCTCCGGGACGGTCTCCTACGAGCAGTACTTC. This sequence joins TRBV11-3 and TRBJ2-7; D may be TRBD1 or TRBD2 (5 bases each). V was shortened by 5 bases and J by 0 bases, with 14 bases between the two germline ends. Germline V gene data show CDR1 as SGHNT and CDR2 as YENEEA. The length of the CDR3 is 15 residues.

The V call is TRBV10-2, the J call TRBJ1-1, with D possibly TRBD1 on 5 matching bases. The CDR3 has 16 amino acids. The V end was cut by 2 bases, the J end by 0 bases, with 13 bases between. Germline lookup yields CDR1 WSHSY and CDR2 SAAADI. The CDR3 region is CASSEGAGIMNTEAFF. The CDR3 DNA is TGCGCCAGCAGTGAGGGCGCAGGGATCATGAACACTGAAGCTTTCTTT.

This clone was counted ten times or more. J is TRBJ2-5 and V is TRBV7-6, with 9 bases matching TRBD1. CDR1 is SGHVS, CDR2 FNYEAQ, per germline. This CDR3 contains 15 residues. J gave up 2 bases and V 1 base, and 2 bases lay outside the gene matches. The CDR3 sequence: CASSLVDRGQETQYF. In DNA, the CDR3 is TGTGCCAGCAGCTTAGTAGACAGGGGGCAAGAGACCCAGTACTTC.

V gene TRBV5-1 combines with J gene TRBJ2-6; 9 bases line up with TRBD1. This CDR3 has 18 residues. The V and J ends lost 3 bases and 2 bases, in that order; junction bases with no gene match: 9. Germline CDR1 SGHRS, CDR2 YFSETQ. The CDR3 DNA reads TGCGCCAGCAGCTCAGAGACAGGGGGAGCCGCTGGGGCCAACGTCCTGACTTTC. Protein: CASSSETGGAAGANVLTF.

The genes are TRBV14 and TRBJ2-1; tentative D call: TRBD1 (6 bases). The CDR3 has 15 residues. Per the germline V gene, CDR1 is SGHDN and CDR2 is FVKESK. Deletions cut 2 bases from V and 8 bases from J, with 16 bases between. The CDR3 loop reads CASSQSQGFGDEQFF. CDR3 sequence (DNA): TGTGCCAGCAGCCAAAGCCAGGGGTTCGGCGATGAGCAGTTCTTC.

V usage is TRBV19 and J usage is TRBJ1-5; D not certain. Trimming took 7 bases from V and 1 from J, leaving 14 bases between them. The CDR3 runs 15 residues. Per germline, CDR1 LNHDA and CDR2 SQIVND (reference sequence). This chain's CDR3 is CASTTGILSNQPQHF. The CDR3 DNA reads as TGTGCCAGTACCACTGGGATTCTCAGCAATCAGCCCCAGCATTTT.

The chain employs TRBV19 and TRBJ1-5; unclear D gene. The CDR3 loop spans 16 amino acids. V was shortened by 5 bases and J by 1 base, with 15 bases between the two germline ends. In germline, CDR1 is LNHDA, CDR2 SQIVND (reference sequence). The CDR3 nucleotides read TGTGCCAGTAGTGAACTGTTGACTCAGAGCAATCAGCCCCAGCATTTT. Translating gives CASSELLTQSNQPQHF.

The genes are TRBV11-3 and TRBJ1-4, with TRBD1 matching 7 bases. V lost 6 bases to trimming and J lost 5 bases; unmatched junction nucleotides: 6. Germline V gene lookup returns CDR1 SGHNT and CDR2 YENEEA. The CDR3 totals 14 residues. This chain's CDR3 is CASRPTGVNEKLFF. DNA of the CDR3: TGTGCCAGCAGACCCACAGGGGTAAATGAAAAACTGTTTTTT.

In this sample, this clone turned up many times. The chain joins TRBV11-3 to TRBJ2-2; 9 positions match TRBD2. From germline, CDR1 is SGHNT and CDR2 YENEEA. This CDR3 contains 16 residues. Unmatched junction bases numbered 7, after V lost 4 bases and J lost 4 bases. CDR3 amino acids: CASSSWVTSGTGELFF. Written as DNA, the CDR3 is TGTGCCAGCAGCTCATGGGTGACTAGCGGCACCGGGGAGCTGTTTTTT. Combining the CDR3 with reference TRBV11-3 and TRBJ2-2 gives the whole variable domain EAGVVQSPRYKIIEKKQPVAFWCNPISGHNTLYWYLQNLGQGPELLIRYENEEAVDDSQLPKDRFSAERLKGVDSTLKIQPAELGDSAVYLCASSSWVTSGTGELFFGEGSRLTVL.

The chain recombines TRBV19 with TRBJ1-5; TRBD1 matches at 7 bases. The germline gives CDR1 LNHDA, CDR2 SQIVND (reference sequence). The CDR3 covers 14 residues. The V and J ends lost 3 bases and 6 bases, in that order; junction bases with no gene match: 5. The CDR3 loop is CASSITGVGQPQHF. The CDR3 nucleotides read TGTGCCAGTAGTATCACAGGGGTCGGTCAGCCCCAGCATTTT.